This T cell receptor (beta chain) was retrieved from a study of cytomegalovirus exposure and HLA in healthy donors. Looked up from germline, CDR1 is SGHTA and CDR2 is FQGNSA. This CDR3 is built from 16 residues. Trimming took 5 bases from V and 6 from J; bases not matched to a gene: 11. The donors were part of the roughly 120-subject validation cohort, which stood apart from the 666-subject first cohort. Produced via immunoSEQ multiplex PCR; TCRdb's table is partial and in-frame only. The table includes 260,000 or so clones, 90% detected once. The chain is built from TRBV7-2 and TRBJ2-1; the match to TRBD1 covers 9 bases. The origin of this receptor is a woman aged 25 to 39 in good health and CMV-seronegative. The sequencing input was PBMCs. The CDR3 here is CASSPGTGRRANEQFF. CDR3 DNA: TGTGCCAGCAGCCCTGGGACAGGGAGAAGGGCCAATGAGCAGTTCTTC. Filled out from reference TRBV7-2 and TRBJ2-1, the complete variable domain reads GAGVSQSPSNKVTEKGKDVELRCDPISGHTALYWYRQSLGQGLEFLIYFQGNSAPDKSGLPSDRFSAERTGGSVSTLTIQRTQQEDSAVYLCASSPGTGRRANEQFFGPGTRLTVL.